This T cell receptor (beta chain) was recorded in a study of cytomegalovirus exposure and HLA in healthy donors. There are 16 residues in the CDR3. Trimming took 6 bases from V and 0 from J; bases not matched to a gene: 8. Germline CDR1 is SGHDT and CDR2 is YYEEEE. The PCR used 60 Vbeta and 13 Jbeta primers. Here immunoSEQ multiplex PCR was the method, and the copy in TCRdb shows in-frame clones only, minus some. This sample contains 100,000 to 150,000 clones. The sequence derives from a woman aged 40 to 49 in good health and CMV-seropositive. V and J are TRBV5-6 and TRBJ1-3; 8 bases agree with TRBD1. The sequenced material came from PBMCs. CDR3 nucleotides: TGTGCCAGCATCGACAGGGGCCTCCACTCTGGAAACACCATATATTTT. This sequence encodes CASIDRGLHSGNTIYF.